The 20 T cell receptor beta chains in this list originate from one sample, sequenced in a study of a mutant IDH1 vaccine in newly diagnosed glioma (dated by TCRdb to the early 2020s). The time point tag for this specimen amounts to: week 5, during vaccination. A 20-mer mutant IDH1 peptide at 300 micrograms in Montanide made up each vaccine dose, which was injected subcutaneously together with topical imiquimod. These TCRs' antigens remain unknown. Libraries were prepared through the immunoSEQ multiplex PCR assay. Drawn from immuneACCESS, this table holds only the in-frame rearrangements with V and J called that TCRdb kept. Clones are partly lost; checked studies trace under half to an unresolved V gene and leave the rest unexplained. This sample is represented by around 50,000 clones; roughly 78% of them were singletons. Of the sample, roughly 5.6% is held by the ten largest clones. The specimen comprised PBMCs, sampled from a glioma patient whose treatment included an IDH1 peptide vaccine. These receptors were collected from a man aged 50-60 years with glioma.

This chain links TRBV2 with TRBJ1-5; unclear D gene. This CDR3 is 13 amino acids long. Between the trimmed V and J ends, which lost 7 bases and 6 bases, there was a span of 13 bases. Germline loops: CDR1 SNHLY, CDR2 FYNNEI. This CDR3 is CASMRAQAQPQHF. The CDR3 coding sequence is TGTGCCAGCATGAGGGCGCAAGCTCAGCCCCAGCATTTT.

The CDR3 is CASSSIGIYEQYF. CDR3 coding DNA: TGTGCCAGCAGCTCTATAGGGATCTACGAGCAGTACTTC. The V call is TRBV27, the J call TRBJ2-7; D unresolved. Per the germline V gene, CDR1 is MNHEY and CDR2 is SMNVEV (reference sequence). The CDR3 sequence is 13 residues long. Trimming took 6 bases from V and 3 from J, leaving 12 bases between them.

In this sample, this clone turned up a few times. This sample also contains other DNA sequences that code for the same CDR3. The rearrangement joins TRBV6-1 to TRBJ1-1; 7 bases are shared with TRBD1. V lost 6 bases to trimming and J lost 1 base; unmatched junction nucleotides: 2. Germline CDR1 and CDR2: MNHNS and SASEGT. The length of the CDR3 is 13 residues. CDR3 sequence: CASSGQENTEAFF. The CDR3 DNA reads TGTGCCAGCAGCGGACAGGAGAACACTGAAGCTTTCTTT.

The rearrangement links TRBV29-1 to TRBJ1-1; possible D gene TRBD1, 5 bases. Germline assignment: CDR1 SQVTM and CDR2 ANQGSEA. The V end was cut by 0 bases, the J end by 10 bases, with 9 bases between. The CDR3 extends over 11 amino acids. CDR3 sequence reads: CSVEEGRGAFF. The CDR3 bases are TGCAGCGTTGAAGAGGGGAGGGGAGCTTTCTTT.

The chain is built from TRBV5-1 and TRBJ2-6, with a tentative D call TRBD1 (5 bases). Per germline, CDR1 SGHRS and CDR2 YFSETQ. Trimming shortened V by 3 bases and J by 2 bases, and 6 bases separated the two germline ends. CDR3 length: 14 residues. Here the CDR3 DNA reads TGCGCCAGCAGCTCGGACACTGGGGCCAACGTCCTGACTTTC. It translates to CASSSDTGANVLTF.

This chain links TRBV2 with TRBJ1-1; D unresolved. Per germline, CDR1 SNHLY and CDR2 FYNNEI. This CDR3 is 13 amino acids long. V was pared by 5 bases and J by 0 bases, with 7 bases between. The CDR3 DNA reads TGTGCCAGCAGTACCGGAATGAACACTGAAGCTTTCTTT. Protein: CASSTGMNTEAFF.

The chain combines TRBV6-5 with TRBJ2-7; D perhaps matches TRBD2 (7 bases). The CDR3 sequence is 14 residues long. With 2 bases removed from V and 7 bases from J, the gap between germline ends came to 15 bases. CDR1 and CDR2 (germline): MNHEY, SVGAGI. CDR3 in amino acids: CASSYGGAGREQYF. CDR3 nucleotides: TGTGCCAGCAGTTACGGGGGGGCGGGGCGTGAGCAGTACTTC.

The DNA of the CDR3 is TGTGCCAGCAGCCCCCGGGACAGGGTAAACACTGAAGCTTTCTTT. Translation: CASSPRDRVNTEAFF. V usage is TRBV5-4 and J usage is TRBJ1-1; 9 bases are a match to TRBD1. This CDR3 comprises 15 residues. The V segment lost 4 bases and the J segment 2 bases; nucleotides outside the gene matches: 6. The V gene's germline CDR1 is SGHNT and CDR2 YYREEE (reference sequence). Variable domain in full (rest from reference TRBV5-4 and TRBJ1-1): ETGVTQSPTHLIKTRGQQVTLRCSSQSGHNTVSWYQQALGQGPQFIFQYYREEENGRGNFPPRFSGLQFPNYSSELNVNALELDDSALYLCASSPRDRVNTEAFFGQGTRLTVV.

The J gene is TRBJ2-2, the V gene TRBV19, with D uncertain. Trimming removed 7 bases from V and 7 bases from J, with 16 bases in between. CDR3 length: 14 amino acids. Germline V lookup: CDR1 LNHDA, CDR2 SQIVND (reference sequence). CDR3 DNA sequence: TGTGCCAGTACCCTCGACAAGACGAGCGGGGAGCTGTTTTTT. It yields the protein CASTLDKTSGELFF.

The chain joins TRBV2 to TRBJ2-5; D possibly matches TRBD1 or TRBD2 (5 bases each). The CDR3 covers 13 residues. CDR1 and CDR2 from the germline V gene are SNHLY and FYNNEI. V was cut by 7 bases and J by 3 bases, with 12 bases left in between. As DNA, the CDR3 is TGTGCCAGCAATGGGGGTTCCAAAGAGACCCAGTACTTC. Translated, it gives CASNGGSKETQYF.

V and J are TRBV5-8 and TRBJ1-2; D gene uncertain. The ends were cut back, 0 bases at V and 4 bases at J, with 10 bases in the middle. The CDR3 extends over 14 amino acids. Germline CDR1 and CDR2: SGHTS and YDEGEE. As DNA, the CDR3 is TGTGCCAGCAGCTTGGCGGGGATTTTCTATGGCTACACCTTC. Its translation is CASSLAGIFYGYTF.

The chain carries TRBV11-1 and TRBJ1-1; 10 bases match TRBD1. This CDR3 is 15 amino acids long. V was pared by 3 bases and J by 1 base, with 2 bases of the junction left unmatched. Germline V lookup: CDR1 SGHAT, CDR2 FQDESV (reference sequence). CDR3 in amino acids: CASSLTGGRNTEAFF. In DNA form, the CDR3 reads TGTGCCAGCAGCTTGACAGGGGGCCGGAACACTGAAGCTTTCTTT.

This chain connects TRBV10-3 to TRBJ2-2; 14 bases match TRBD2. The CDR3 length is 18 residues. Germline V gene sequence: CDR1 ENHRY, CDR2 SYGVKD. V was clipped by 7 bases and J by 0 bases; unmatched bases: 7. The CDR3 bases are TGTGCCATCAACGCCGGGACTAGCGGGGGTGCGAACACCGGGGAGCTGTTTTTT. Translation: CAINAGTSGGANTGELFF.

The chain combines TRBV9 with TRBJ1-3; D remains unclear. The length of the CDR3 is 15 residues. V lost 4 bases to trimming and J lost 0 bases, with 11 bases between them. Germline lookup yields CDR1 SGDLS and CDR2 YYNGEE. DNA for the CDR3: TGTGCCAGCAGCACCGGACCGTCCTCTGGAAACACCATATATTTT. Protein: CASSTGPSSGNTIYF.

This clone appeared once. CDR3 sequence (DNA): TGTGCCAGCAGCTTAGCTGTTCAGAGGGGAAACACCATATATTTT. Translated: CASSLAVQRGNTIYF. The chain links TRBV13 to TRBJ1-3; D is unresolved. The CDR3 contains 15 residues. CDR1 is PRHDT and CDR2 is FYEKMQ in the germline V gene (reference sequence). V shed 1 base and J shed 4 bases, with 11 bases lying between them. Combining the CDR3 with reference TRBV13 and TRBJ1-3 gives the whole variable domain AAGVIQSPRHLIKEKRETATLKCYPIPRHDTVYWYQQGPGQDPQFLISFYEKMQSDKGSIPDRFSAQQFSDYHSELNMSSLELGDSALYFCASSLAVQRGNTIYFGEGSWLTVV.

V and J are TRBV7-2 and TRBJ1-2; the match to TRBD1 covers 7 bases. With 3 bases clipped from V and 11 bases from J, the junction kept 6 bases outside the gene matches. The CDR3 covers 12 residues. The V gene's germline CDR1 is SGHTA and CDR2 FQGNSA. The CDR3 sequence is CASSFNRGGYTF. In nucleotides, the CDR3 is TGTGCCAGCAGCTTCAACAGGGGCGGGTACACCTTC.

The chain combines TRBV7-2 with TRBJ1-2, with no clear D. Germline assignment: CDR1 SGHTA and CDR2 FQGNSA. Trimming shortened V by 5 bases and J by 1 base, and 8 bases separated the two germline ends. The CDR3 runs to 13 residues. In DNA, the CDR3 is TGTGCCAGCAGCGTCGACTTTAACTATGGCTACACCTTC. Amino acid sequence: CASSVDFNYGYTF.

Only a few counts were recorded for this clone. The chain carries TRBV7-2 and TRBJ2-2; TRBD1 aligns across 7 bases. The germline CDR1 and CDR2 sequences are SGHTA and FQGNSA. This CDR3 has 15 residues. V lost 3 bases to trimming and J lost 5 bases; unmatched junction nucleotides: 6. DNA of the CDR3: TGTGCCAGCAGCTTCGGCGACAGGGAAACCGGGGAGCTGTTTTTT. Translated: CASSFGDRETGELFF.

The rearrangement joins TRBV5-5 to TRBJ2-6; perhaps TRBD2 as D (5 bases). The CDR3 runs to 17 residues. Germline V CDR1 and CDR2: SGHKS, YYEKEE (reference sequence). The germline V and J ends were trimmed by 7 bases and 0 bases, with 17 bases remaining between them. Here the CDR3 reads CASYNRELFSGANVLTF. The CDR3 bases are TGTGCCAGCTACAACCGGGAACTTTTCTCTGGGGCCAACGTCCTGACTTTC. The full variable domain, in which reference TRBV5-5 and TRBJ2-6 provide the parts outside the CDR3, is DAGVTQSPTHLIKTRGQQVTLRCSPISGHKSVSWYQQVLGQGPQFIFQYYEKEERGRGNFPDRFSARQFPNYSSELNVNALLLGDSALYLCASYNRELFSGANVLTFGAGSRLTVL.

CDR3 amino acids: CASSPREGLELFF. The CDR3 DNA reads TGTGCCAGCTCCCCAAGGGAGGGCCTAGAGCTGTTTTTT. The V gene is TRBV13, the J gene TRBJ1-4; D gene ambiguous. The germline V and J ends were trimmed by 8 bases and 14 bases, with 21 bases remaining between them. CDR1 and CDR2 from the germline V gene are PRHDT and FYEKMQ (reference sequence). The CDR3 is 13 amino acids.